This is a list of T cell receptor beta chains from one sample in a study of blood T cell repertoires in COVID-19. The table came from immunoSEQ multiplex PCR; TCRdb's copy has only in-frame clones and leaves some out. This table has 200,000 to 250,000 clones, around 80% appearing once. Sequencing was carried out using peripheral blood. The origin of the receptors is a woman aged 70-85 years with acute or convalescent COVID-19. Each CDR3 is given with its conserved first and last residue. D genes are given only for firm matches. Clone sizes are given selectively: once, few, many, or a class where the clone is expanded.

abundance: NA; v_gene: TRBV14; j_gene: TRBJ2-7; d_gene: NA; CDR3aa: CASSLSGLLSYEQYF; CDR3nt: TGTGCCAGCAGCTTATCGGGACTCCTCTCCTACGAGCAGTACTTC
abundance: NA; v_gene: TRBV7-2; j_gene: TRBJ1-1; d_gene: NA; CDR3aa: CASSLEPDMNTEAFF; CDR3nt: TGTGCCAGCAGCTTAGAGCCAGACATGAACACTGAAGCTTTCTTT
abundance: NA; v_gene: TRBV6-5; j_gene: TRBJ2-1; d_gene: NA; CDR3aa: CASSTGTRQFF; CDR3nt: TGTGCCAGCAGTACAGGGACAAGGCAGTTCTTC
abundance: NA; v_gene: TRBV6-1; j_gene: TRBJ1-1; d_gene: TRBD1; CDR3aa: CASSEGTAWTEAFF; CDR3nt: TGTGCCAGCAGTGAGGGGACAGCCTGGACTGAAGCTTTCTTT
abundance: NA; v_gene: TRBV29-1; j_gene: TRBJ1-1; d_gene: NA; CDR3aa: CSVARGNTEAFF; CDR3nt: TGCAGCGTTGCCCGGGGGAACACTGAAGCTTTCTTT
abundance: once; v_gene: TRBV30; j_gene: TRBJ1-6; d_gene: NA; CDR3aa: CAWRMDSGGSPLHF; CDR3nt: TGTGCCTGGAGAATGGACAGCGGGGGTTCACCCCTCCACTTT
abundance: few; v_gene: TRBV7-8; j_gene: TRBJ1-1; d_gene: NA; CDR3aa: CASSLGHSNTEAFF; CDR3nt: TGTGCCAGCAGCTTAGGGCATTCGAACACTGAAGCTTTCTTT
abundance: NA; v_gene: TRBV6-1; j_gene: TRBJ1-4; d_gene: NA; CDR3aa: CASSEQPGRGLNEKLFF; CDR3nt: TGTGCCAGCAGTGAACAACCGGGTAGGGGGTTAAATGAAAAACTGTTTTTT
abundance: NA; v_gene: TRBV19; j_gene: TRBJ1-1; d_gene: NA; CDR3aa: CASSRWGGAGTEAFF; CDR3nt: TGTGCCAGTAGTAGGTGGGGGGGCGCGGGCACTGAAGCTTTCTTT
abundance: NA; v_gene: TRBV15; j_gene: TRBJ2-5; d_gene: NA; CDR3aa: CATSREVSGGTQYF; CDR3nt: TGTGCCACCAGCAGAGAGGTTAGCGGCGGGACCCAGTACTTC
abundance: NA; v_gene: TRBV30; j_gene: TRBJ2-5; d_gene: NA; CDR3aa: CAWDSGQETQYF; CDR3nt: TGTGCCTGGGATAGCGGACAAGAGACCCAGTACTTC
abundance: NA; v_gene: TRBV3-1/TRBV3-2; j_gene: TRBJ1-1; d_gene: NA; CDR3aa: CASSQNSQGHTEAFF; CDR3nt: TGTGCCAGCAGCCAGAATAGTCAGGGGCACACTGAAGCTTTCTTT
abundance: NA; v_gene: TRBV3-1/TRBV3-2; j_gene: TRBJ1-4; d_gene: NA; CDR3aa: CASSLSGGLFF; CDR3nt: TGTGCCAGCAGCCTCTCCGGGGGACTGTTTTTT
abundance: NA; v_gene: TRBV11-2; j_gene: TRBJ2-1; d_gene: NA; CDR3aa: CASSFGGSNEQFF; CDR3nt: TGTGCCAGCAGCTTTGGGGGGTCCAATGAGCAGTTCTTC
abundance: NA; v_gene: TRBV7-6; j_gene: TRBJ2-2; d_gene: TRBD2; CDR3aa: CASSSRLAGGLTNTGELFF; CDR3nt: TGTGCCAGCAGCTCGAGACTAGCGGGGGGGCTAACGAACACCGGGGAGCTGTTTTTT
abundance: NA; v_gene: TRBV18; j_gene: TRBJ2-5; d_gene: NA; CDR3aa: CASSPIFRGEETQYF; CDR3nt: TGTGCCAGCTCACCCATCTTCAGGGGAGAAGAGACCCAGTACTTC
abundance: NA; v_gene: TRBV5-4; j_gene: TRBJ1-1; d_gene: TRBD1; CDR3aa: CASSFKQTGATEAFF; CDR3nt: TGTGCCAGCAGTTTTAAACAGACAGGGGCCACTGAAGCTTTCTTT
abundance: NA; v_gene: TRBV30; j_gene: TRBJ2-1; d_gene: NA; CDR3aa: CAWSLQGNEQFF; CDR3nt: TGTGCCTGGAGTTTACAGGGTAATGAGCAGTTCTTC
abundance: few; v_gene: TRBV6-5; j_gene: TRBJ2-5; d_gene: NA; CDR3aa: CASSPRGLRGETQYF; CDR3nt: TGTGCCAGCAGCCCCCGCGGTCTAAGGGGGGAGACCCAGTACTTC
abundance: few; v_gene: TRBV11-2; j_gene: TRBJ2-5; d_gene: NA; CDR3aa: CASSLDPGRETQYF; CDR3nt: TGTGCCAGCAGCTTAGATCCAGGGCGGGAGACCCAGTACTTC
abundance: NA; v_gene: TRBV5-5; j_gene: TRBJ1-4; d_gene: NA; CDR3aa: CASSLAGGATNEKLFF; CDR3nt: TGTGCCAGCAGCTTGGCCGGGGGGGCAACTAATGAAAAACTGTTTTTT
abundance: NA; v_gene: TRBV2; j_gene: TRBJ2-3; d_gene: TRBD2; CDR3aa: CASRFATSGGTTQYF; CDR3nt: TGTGCCAGCAGGTTCGCGACTAGCGGGGGGACTACGCAGTATTTT
abundance: NA; v_gene: TRBV11-2; j_gene: TRBJ2-7; d_gene: NA; CDR3aa: CASSLEQGPYEQYF; CDR3nt: TGTGCCAGCAGCTTAGAACAGGGACCCTACGAGCAGTACTTC